A single sample gave rise to the 13 T cell receptor beta chains below, sequenced in a study of blood T cell repertoires in COVID-19. Profiling relied on immunoSEQ multiplex PCR, and the TCRdb table lists in-frame clones only, not all of them. The profile shows 180,000 or so clones, around 91% of them singletons. The specimen sequenced was peripheral blood. These receptors originate from a man in his forties or fifties with acute or convalescent COVID-19.

The CDR3 bases are TGTGCCAGTAGTCCCACTAGCGGGTCGAACACCGGGGAGCTGTTTTTT. Translated, it gives CASSPTSGSNTGELFF. The J gene is TRBJ2-2, the V gene TRBV19; TRBD2 agrees at 9 bases. CDR3 length: 16 amino acids. Germline V gene data show CDR1 as LNHDA and CDR2 as SQIVND (reference sequence). V lost 5 bases and J lost 0; bases outside the gene matches: 4.

The genes are TRBV5-5 and TRBJ1-2; 8 nucleotides align to TRBD1. This CDR3 contains 17 residues. The ends lost 5 bases at V and 0 bases at J; junction bases unmatched: 12. Germline V lookup: CDR1 SGHKS, CDR2 YYEKEE (reference sequence). CDR3 residues: CASSPRDRLVPNYGYTF. The CDR3 nucleotides read TGTGCCAGCAGTCCCCGGGACAGGTTAGTCCCTAACTATGGCTACACCTTC.

A single count supports this clone. The chain recombines TRBV4-1 with TRBJ2-5, with D possibly being TRBD2 (5 bases). Germline V gene data show CDR1 as MGHRA and CDR2 as YSYEKL. Trimming left V 1 base short and J 4 bases short, with 10 bases between. CDR3 length equals 14 residues. DNA of the CDR3: TGCGCCAGCAGCCAAGGAGGGATGCTAGAGACCCAGTACTTC. Amino acid sequence: CASSQGGMLETQYF.

This clone was counted a few times. The gene calls are TRBV28 and TRBJ1-2; 9 nucleotides agree with TRBD1. J was trimmed by 7 bases and V by 8 bases; bases with no gene match: 8. The germline CDR1 and CDR2 sequences are MDHEN and SYDVKM. The CDR3 sequence is 13 residues long. The chain's CDR3 is CASLDRGKSGYTF. The CDR3 DNA reads TGTGCCAGCCTCGACAGGGGGAAAAGTGGCTACACCTTC.

This clone was counted once. V gene TRBV5-1 combines with J gene TRBJ2-7; TRBD2 aligns across 11 bases. V dropped 4 bases and J dropped 0; count of bases not matched to a gene: 9. Germline CDR1 and CDR2: SGHRS and YFSETQ. This CDR3 is 17 amino acids long. For the CDR3, the DNA is TGCGCCAGCAGCAAGTCACTAGCGGGGGCGAGCTCCTACGAGCAGTACTTC. Protein: CASSKSLAGASSYEQYF.

Only one count was recorded for this clone. The gene calls are TRBV19 and TRBJ1-5; 7 nucleotides line up with TRBD1. Trimming took 6 bases from V and 2 from J; bases not matched to a gene: 4. The germline gives CDR1 LNHDA, CDR2 SQIVND (reference sequence). The CDR3 length is 14 residues. For the CDR3, the DNA is TGTGCCAGTAGAAGTACAGGGGGCAATCAGCCCCAGCATTTT. It is translated as CASRSTGGNQPQHF.

The V call is TRBV28, the J call TRBJ1-2, with a possible D match to TRBD1 (5 bases). This CDR3 has 13 residues. Germline values: CDR1 MDHEN, CDR2 SYDVKM. Trimming took 3 bases from V and 6 from J, leaving 11 bases between them. Written as DNA, the CDR3 is TGTGCCAGCAGTTTGTGGCCAGGGCATGGCTACACCTTC. Protein product: CASSLWPGHGYTF.

V gene TRBV7-2 combines with J gene TRBJ1-5; 7 nucleotides agree with TRBD1. This CDR3 spans 14 amino acids. V dropped 4 bases and J dropped 3; count of bases not matched to a gene: 3. Germline CDR1 is SGHTA and CDR2 is FQGNSA. The CDR3 coding sequence is TGTGCCAGCAGCTCCAGGGGGGTCAATCAGCCCCAGCATTTT. Amino acids: CASSSRGVNQPQHF.

CDR3 protein: CASSSPGAQLANYGYTF. CDR3 bases: TGTGCCAGCAGTTCCCCAGGGGCACAGCTTGCTAACTATGGCTACACCTTC. The V call is TRBV7-9, the J call TRBJ1-2; D might be TRBD1 (6 bases). Germline-derived CDR1 and CDR2 are SEHNR and FQNEAQ (reference sequence). The CDR3 sequence is 17 residues long. Trimming removed 6 bases from V and 0 bases from J, with 20 bases in between.

V usage is TRBV9 and J usage is TRBJ1-2; D not certain. The germline V gene has CDR1 SGDLS and CDR2 YYNGEE. The CDR3 sequence is 16 residues long. V was shortened by 0 bases and J by 3 bases, with 15 bases between the two germline ends. CDR3 coding DNA: TGTGCCAGCAGCGTAGCCCAGGTGGTGGGTTACTATGGCTACACCTTC. It codes for CASSVAQVVGYYGYTF.

V usage is TRBV19 and J usage is TRBJ1-6; D not resolved. V shed 4 bases and J shed 0 bases, with 7 bases lying between them. Germline CDR1 is LNHDA and CDR2 is SQIVND (reference sequence). The CDR3 loop spans 15 amino acids. The CDR3: CASSTMSSYNSPLHF. In DNA, the CDR3 is TGTGCCAGTAGTACTATGAGCTCCTATAATTCACCCCTCCACTTT. The whole variable domain, remainder taken from reference TRBV19 and TRBJ1-6, is DGGITQSPKYLFRKEGQNVTLSCEQNLNHDAMYWYRQDPGQGLRLIYYSQIVNDFQKGDIAEGYSVSREKKESFPLTVTSAQKNPTAFYLCASSTMSSYNSPLHFGNGTRLTVT.

The chain has TRBV5-4 and TRBJ1-2; D is unclear. Germline CDR1 reads SGHNT; CDR2 reads YYREEE (reference sequence). V gave up 7 bases and J gave up 1 base, with 5 bases separating them. The CDR3 has 11 amino acids. CDR3 coding DNA: TGTGCCAGCCGACTTAACTATGGCTACACCTTC. Its protein is CASRLNYGYTF.

The chain joins TRBV11-2 to TRBJ2-1; 9 bases agree with TRBD2. Germline CDR1 is SGHAT and CDR2 is FQNNGV. The trim removed 5 bases at V and 4 bases at J, leaving 6 bases unmatched. The CDR3 is made up of 15 amino acids. In nucleotides, the CDR3 is TGTGCCAGCAGCCCCCGGCTAGCGGGATACAATGAGCAGTTCTTC. Translated, it gives CASSPRLAGYNEQFF.